This TCR beta chain was documented in a study of glioma-infiltrating T cells. TCR alpha and beta CDR3 regions were amplified from RNA using iRepertoire nested multiplex PCR. Tissue mRNA or PBMC total RNA, roughly 85-450 ng, went into one-step reverse transcription and amplification. One entry per CDR3 protein results from TCRdb running MiXCR on the multiplex PCR reads. The sample yields about 22,000 distinct CDR3 sequences, 20% to 25% seen once. Study-wide results and caveats: Very few CDR3 sequences were shared between tissue and blood. Above-expected tissue-blood divergence occurred in all gliomas, most in low-grade ones.

In germline, CDR1 is DFQATT, CDR2 SNEGSKA (reference sequence). The V gene lost 0 bases and the J gene lost 5 bases, with 18 bases spanning the gap. CDR3 length equals 16 residues. In its sample, this clonotype was seen many times. Its antigen is currently unknown. The origin of this receptor is a human donor with low-grade glioma or glioblastoma, undergoing nonglioma brain surgery, or in good health (not recorded which). This chain uses TRBV20-1 with TRBJ2-3; D ambiguous. The sample comprised glioma tissue, nonneoplastic brain tissue, or PBMCs (not recorded which). CDR3 amino acids: CSARDSLQPLQDTQYF. The CDR3 DNA is TGCAGTGCTAGAGATTCTCTCCAACCTTTGCAAGATACGCAGTATTTT.